The next 13 T cell receptor beta chains were all read from a single sample in a study of T cell repertoires in cytomegalovirus infection. TCRdb redid the calling of the reads with MiXCR, one entry per CDR3 protein. Found here are roughly 300,000 distinct CDR3 sequences, under 30% of them singletons; the top ten hold over 11%. Sample: PBMCs. These receptors all stem from a human donor in good health (CMV status not recorded). Some clones in this sample may be carry-over from other donors' samples.

The chain couples TRBV7-3 to TRBJ2-3; 13 bases are shared with TRBD2. This CDR3 has 18 residues. J was trimmed by 3 bases and V by 0 bases; bases with no gene match: 6. Per the germline V gene, CDR1 is SGHTA and CDR2 is FQGTGA. CDR3 coding DNA: TGTGCCAGCAGCTTAACGAGGACTAGCGGGGGTCTTACAGATACGCAGTATTTT. Protein product: CASSLTRTSGGLTDTQYF.

This clonotype has more than one count but fewer than ten. The chain employs TRBV29-1 and TRBJ1-5; D may be TRBD1 (6 bases). CDR3 length: 13 residues. The germline CDR1 and CDR2 sequences are SQVTM and ANQGSEA. Trimming removed 7 bases from V and 7 bases from J, with 17 bases in between. Here the CDR3 reads CSASEGVGQPQHF. The CDR3 nucleotides are TGCAGCGCCAGCGAGGGGGTGGGGCAGCCCCAGCATTTT.

The chain combines TRBV7-3 with TRBJ1-2; the D gene is possibly TRBD1 (6 bases). CDR1 and CDR2 from the germline V gene are SGHTA and FQGTGA. Trimming pared 7 bases from V and 0 bases from J, leaving 12 bases between. The CDR3 contains 14 residues. In nucleotides, the CDR3 is TGTGCCAGCATCCTTACAGGGACTAACTATGGCTACACCTTC. This encodes CASILTGTNYGYTF.

This rearrangement joins TRBV5-1 to TRBJ2-1; 14 nucleotides agree with TRBD2. The J segment lost 10 bases and the V segment lost 5 bases, leaving 14 bases of the junction unmatched. This CDR3 contains 17 residues. CDR1 and CDR2 (germline): SGHRS, YFSETQ. The CDR3 sequence is CASRSDHGLAGGSEQFF. In nucleotides, the CDR3 is TGCGCCAGCAGATCCGACCACGGACTAGCGGGAGGTAGCGAGCAGTTCTTC.

This clonotype was found many times. The gene calls are TRBV7-6 and TRBJ1-1; a possible D gene is TRBD1 (5 bases). The CDR3 runs 18 residues. V lost 1 base to trimming and J lost 1 base, with 19 bases between them. From germline, CDR1 is SGHVS and CDR2 FNYEAQ. The CDR3: CASSLETSGSWRNTEAFF. CDR3 coding DNA: TGTGCCAGCAGCTTAGAAACTTCAGGGTCGTGGAGGAACACTGAAGCTTTCTTT. Combining the CDR3 with reference TRBV7-6 and TRBJ1-1 gives the whole variable domain GAGVSQSPRYKVTKRGQDVALRCDPISGHVSLYWYRQALGQGPEFLTYFNYEAQQDKSGLPNDRFSAERPEGSISTLTIQRTEQRDSAMYRCASSLETSGSWRNTEAFFGQGTRLTVV.

In its sample, this clonotype was seen once. The J gene is TRBJ1-2, the V gene TRBV2, with D unclear. Germline V gene lookup returns CDR1 SNHLY and CDR2 FYNNEI. The length of the CDR3 is 13 residues. V was shortened by 2 bases and J by 5 bases, with 9 bases between the two germline ends. The CDR3 nucleotides read TGTGCCAGCAGTGAAAGTGGTCAGTATGGCTACACCTTC. Translating it yields CASSESGQYGYTF.

This clonotype was seen a few times. The chain is built from TRBV12-3 or TRBV12-4 and TRBJ2-7; weak D call: TRBD1 (6 bases). This CDR3 region has 13 residues. Trimming removed 3 bases at V and 3 bases at J, with 9 bases between. The CDR3 DNA is TGTGCCAGCAGTTTTACAGGGTTCTACGAGCAGTACTTC. Translation: CASSFTGFYEQYF.

The rearrangement uses TRBV29-1 and TRBJ2-5; 14 bases are shared with TRBD2. There are 15 residues in the CDR3. V lost 7 bases, J lost 1 base, and 5 bases stayed unmatched. The V gene's germline CDR1 is SQVTM and CDR2 ANQGSEA. CDR3 sequence (DNA): TGCAGCGGCGATGGACTAGCGGGAGGCCAAGAGACCCAGTACTTC. As protein: CSGDGLAGGQETQYF.

This clonotype was found many times. CDR3 residues: CASSLGLGGPQHF. The CDR3 DNA sequence: TGTGCCAGCAGCTTAGGGTTAGGTGGACCCCAGCATTTT. J is TRBJ1-5 and V is TRBV7-2; no firm D call. Between the trimmed V and J ends, which lost 1 base and 10 bases, there was a span of 11 bases. CDR1 and CDR2 (germline): SGHTA, FQGNSA. This CDR3 contains 13 residues.

This clonotype has just a few counts. The rearrangement links TRBV12-3 or TRBV12-4 to TRBJ2-7; TRBD1 might be the D (7 bases). This CDR3 is 15 amino acids long. Trimming removed 6 bases at V and 3 bases at J, with 18 bases between. The CDR3 bases are TGTGCCAGCAGCCGGGGCGGGACAGCGAACTACGAGCAGTACTTC. Residues: CASSRGGTANYEQYF.

CDR3 in DNA: TGCAGTGCTAGAGAAATGGGACAGCAGAACACTGAAGCTTTCTTT. It is translated as CSAREMGQQNTEAFF. The chain joins TRBV20-1 to TRBJ1-1, with TRBD1 matching over 7 bases. Germline V lookup: CDR1 DFQATT, CDR2 SNEGSKA (reference sequence). The V gene end was trimmed by 0 bases and the J gene end by 1 base; junction bases not matched to a gene: 5. The CDR3 spans 15 residues.

This sequence joins TRBV7-2 and TRBJ2-7; 7 positions match TRBD1. The CDR3 has 15 residues. V dropped 1 base and J dropped 3; count of bases not matched to a gene: 6. Germline V gives CDR1 SGHTA, CDR2 FQGNSA. In DNA form, the CDR3 reads TGTGCCAGCAGCTTAGGGGGACAGCCCTTCTACGAGCAGTACTTC. Protein product: CASSLGGQPFYEQYF.

This clonotype came up many times. This rearrangement joins TRBV7-9 to TRBJ1-4; a possible D gene is TRBD1 (5 bases). Trimming removed 5 bases at V and 7 bases at J, with 14 bases between. The germline V gene has CDR1 SEHNR and CDR2 FQNEAQ (reference sequence). The CDR3 is 14 amino acids. The CDR3 is CASSTGTGIEKLFF. The CDR3 bases are TGTGCCAGCAGCACCGGGACGGGCATTGAAAAACTGTTTTTT.